What follows is one T cell receptor beta chain and its context. The CDR3 has 14 residues. The entry originates in a study of low-dose radiotherapy and immunotherapy resistance in tumors. cDNA synthesis used a TRAV/TRBV-specific primer set for both chains. Both a constant-region primer and a V-primer adapter served to amplify TCRs across roughly 20 PCR cycles. TCRdb ran MiXCR on the reads and lists one entry per CDR3 protein. The table shows approximately 15,000 distinct CDR3 sequences, with 60% occurring only once. The rearrangement uses TRBV21-1 and TRBJ2-7; the table's TRBD1 call for D was not verified on the DNA. TRBV21-1 is termed a pseudogene. This clonotype was obtained from a human donor with advanced metastatic prostate, ovarian, gallbladder or colorectal cancer (not recorded which). This table probably holds off-target reads from a library built for another chain. This CDR3 is CASRGQGPSYEQYF. The CDR3 DNA is TGTGCCAGCAGGGGACAGGGCCCCTCCTACGAGCAGTACTTC.